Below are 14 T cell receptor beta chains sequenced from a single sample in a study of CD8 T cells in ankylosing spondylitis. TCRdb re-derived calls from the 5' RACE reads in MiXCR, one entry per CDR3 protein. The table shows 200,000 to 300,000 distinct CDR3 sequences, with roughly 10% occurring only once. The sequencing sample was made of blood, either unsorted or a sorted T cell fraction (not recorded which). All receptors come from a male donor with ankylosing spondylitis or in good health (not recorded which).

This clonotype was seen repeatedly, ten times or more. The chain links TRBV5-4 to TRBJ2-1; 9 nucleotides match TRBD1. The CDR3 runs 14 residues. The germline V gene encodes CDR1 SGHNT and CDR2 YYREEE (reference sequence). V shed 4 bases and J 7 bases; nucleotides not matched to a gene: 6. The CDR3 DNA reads TGTGCCAGCAGCCCTTTAGACAGGGGGAATGAGCAGTTCTTC. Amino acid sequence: CASSPLDRGNEQFF.

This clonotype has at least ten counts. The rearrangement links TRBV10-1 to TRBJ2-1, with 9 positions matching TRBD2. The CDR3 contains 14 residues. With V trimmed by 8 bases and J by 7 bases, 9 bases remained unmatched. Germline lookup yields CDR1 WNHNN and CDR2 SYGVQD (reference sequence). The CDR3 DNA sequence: TGCGCCAGCTCCTCCGGGACTAGCTTTAATGAGCAGTTCTTC. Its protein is CASSSGTSFNEQFF.

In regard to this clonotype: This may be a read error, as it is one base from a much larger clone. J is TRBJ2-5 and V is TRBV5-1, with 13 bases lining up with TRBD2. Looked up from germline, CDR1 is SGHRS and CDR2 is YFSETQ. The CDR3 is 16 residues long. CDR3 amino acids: CATSSGTSGTEETQYF. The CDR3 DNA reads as TGCGCCACCAGCTCCGGGACTAGCGGGACCGAAGAGACCCAGTACTTC.

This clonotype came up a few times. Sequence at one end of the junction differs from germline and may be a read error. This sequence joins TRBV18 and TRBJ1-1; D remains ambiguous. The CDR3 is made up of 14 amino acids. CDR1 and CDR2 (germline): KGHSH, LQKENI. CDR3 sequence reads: CASSRSFSEGGAPF. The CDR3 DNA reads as TGTGCCAGCTCACGGTCGTTTTCGGAGGGTGGAGCCCCCTTT.

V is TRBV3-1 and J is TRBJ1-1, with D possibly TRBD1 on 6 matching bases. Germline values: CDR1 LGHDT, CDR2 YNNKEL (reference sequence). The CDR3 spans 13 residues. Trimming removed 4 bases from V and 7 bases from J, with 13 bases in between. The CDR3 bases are TGTGCCAGCAGCCCTGACGACAGGCGTGAAGCTTTCTTT. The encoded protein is CASSPDDRREAFF.

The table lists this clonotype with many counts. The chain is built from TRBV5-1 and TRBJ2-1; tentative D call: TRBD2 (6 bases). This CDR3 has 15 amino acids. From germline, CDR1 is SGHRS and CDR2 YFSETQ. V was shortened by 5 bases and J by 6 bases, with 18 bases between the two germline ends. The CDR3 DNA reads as TGCGCCAGCAGTGCCCGAATAGCGGACGTCAATGAGCAGTTCTTC. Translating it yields CASSARIADVNEQFF.

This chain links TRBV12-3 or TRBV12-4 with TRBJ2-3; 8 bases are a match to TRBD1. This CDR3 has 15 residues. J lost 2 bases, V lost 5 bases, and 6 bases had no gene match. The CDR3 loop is CASSPGGGTTDTQYF. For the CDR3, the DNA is TGTGCCAGCAGTCCAGGGGGCGGAACCACAGATACGCAGTATTTT.

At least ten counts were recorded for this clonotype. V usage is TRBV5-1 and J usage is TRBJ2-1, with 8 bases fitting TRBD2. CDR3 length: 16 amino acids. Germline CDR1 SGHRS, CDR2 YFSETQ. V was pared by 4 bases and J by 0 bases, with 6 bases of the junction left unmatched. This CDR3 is CASSPERGSSYNEQFF. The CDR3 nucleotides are TGCGCCAGCAGCCCGGAGCGGGGGAGCTCCTACAATGAGCAGTTCTTC.

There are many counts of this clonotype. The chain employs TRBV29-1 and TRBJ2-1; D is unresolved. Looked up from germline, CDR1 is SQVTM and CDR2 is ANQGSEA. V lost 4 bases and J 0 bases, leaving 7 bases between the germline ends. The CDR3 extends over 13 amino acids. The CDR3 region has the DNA TGCAGCGTTGCCGGCAGCTCCTACAATGAGCAGTTCTTC. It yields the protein CSVAGSSYNEQFF.

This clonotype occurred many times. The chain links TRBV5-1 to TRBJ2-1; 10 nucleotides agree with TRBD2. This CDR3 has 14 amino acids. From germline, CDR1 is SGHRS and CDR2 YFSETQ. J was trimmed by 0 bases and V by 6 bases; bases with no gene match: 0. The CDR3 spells CASTSGSSYNEQFF. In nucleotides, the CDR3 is TGCGCCAGCACTAGCGGGAGCTCCTACAATGAGCAGTTCTTC.

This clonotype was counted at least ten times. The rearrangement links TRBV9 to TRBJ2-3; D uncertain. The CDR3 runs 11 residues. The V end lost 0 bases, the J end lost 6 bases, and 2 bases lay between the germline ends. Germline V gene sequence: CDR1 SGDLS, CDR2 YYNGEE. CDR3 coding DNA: TGTGCCAGCAGCGTAGGCGATACGCAGTATTTT. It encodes CASSVGDTQYF.

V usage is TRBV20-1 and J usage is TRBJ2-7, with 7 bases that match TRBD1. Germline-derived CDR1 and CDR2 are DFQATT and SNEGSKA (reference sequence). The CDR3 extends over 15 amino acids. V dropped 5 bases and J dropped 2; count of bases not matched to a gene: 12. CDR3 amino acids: CSAARQGTGTYEQYF. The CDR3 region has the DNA TGCAGTGCTGCTCGACAGGGTACGGGTACCTACGAGCAGTACTTC.

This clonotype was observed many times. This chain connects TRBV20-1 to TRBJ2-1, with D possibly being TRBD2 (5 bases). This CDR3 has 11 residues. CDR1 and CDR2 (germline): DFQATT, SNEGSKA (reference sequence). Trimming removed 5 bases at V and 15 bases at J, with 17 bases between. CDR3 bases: TGCAGTGCTCCGGACGGAGGAGAACCGTTCTTC. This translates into CSAPDGGEPFF.

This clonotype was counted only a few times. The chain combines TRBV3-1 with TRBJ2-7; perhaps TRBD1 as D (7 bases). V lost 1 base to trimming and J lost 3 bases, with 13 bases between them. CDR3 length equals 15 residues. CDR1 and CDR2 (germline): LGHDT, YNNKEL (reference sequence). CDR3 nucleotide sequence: TGTGCCAGCAGCCAAGGCGGAGGGGGCCACTACGAGCAGTACTTC. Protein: CASSQGGGGHYEQYF.